These 16 T cell receptor beta chains were sequenced from one sample in a study of shared clonotypes between healthy human individuals. Produced via immunoSEQ multiplex PCR; TCRdb's table is partial and in-frame only. The profile covers roughly 2.1 million clones, with 90% to 95% appearing a single time and 1.5% to 2% taken by the ten largest. As defined, naive CD8 cells were CD45RO-negative and positively selected for CCR7, with terminally differentiated effector memory CD45RA+ cells excluded. Material for sequencing was naive CD8+ T cells from PBMCs. The receptor source for this set is a man younger than 35 in good health. Some clones in this sample may be carry-over from other donors' samples.

This chain connects TRBV28 to TRBJ2-1; no clear D. Trimming left V 2 bases short and J 8 bases short, with 16 bases between. Germline assignment: CDR1 MDHEN and CDR2 SYDVKM. This CDR3 is 15 amino acids long. The CDR3 spells CASSLALSSVYEQFF. The CDR3 DNA follows: TGTGCCAGCAGTTTAGCATTGTCGTCAGTGTATGAGCAGTTCTTC.

This clone was recorded a few times. The identical CDR3 is also encoded by other nucleotide sequences in the sample. The chain uses TRBV30 and TRBJ1-1; D is undetermined. The CDR3 is made up of 12 amino acids. Germline lookup yields CDR1 GTSNPN and CDR2 SVGIG (reference sequence). Trimming left V 4 bases short and J 1 base short, with 7 bases between. DNA of the CDR3: TGTGCCTGGACCCTCGGGAACACTGAAGCTTTCTTT. Encoded protein: CAWTLGNTEAFF.

V gene TRBV5-6 combines with J gene TRBJ2-7; D remains unclear. In germline, CDR1 is SGHDT, CDR2 YYEEEE. V lost 0 bases, J lost 5 bases, and 9 bases lay in between. The CDR3 is 13 residues long. CDR3 in amino acids: CASSLDRLHEQYF. As DNA, the CDR3 is TGTGCCAGCAGCTTGGACCGGCTCCACGAGCAGTACTTC.

J is TRBJ1-2 and V is TRBV27; D might be TRBD1 (6 bases). The CDR3 is 16 residues long. Looked up from germline, CDR1 is MNHEY and CDR2 is SMNVEV (reference sequence). The germline V and J ends were trimmed by 0 bases and 5 bases, with 16 bases remaining between them. The CDR3 is CASSLSMRYRDYGYTF. The CDR3 nucleotides read TGTGCCAGCAGTTTATCTATGCGGTACAGGGATTATGGCTACACCTTC.

V and J are TRBV10-3 and TRBJ1-2; D unclear. V was pared by 2 bases and J by 0 bases, with 16 bases between. The CDR3 has 17 residues. The germline V gene has CDR1 ENHRY and CDR2 SYGVKD. DNA for the CDR3: TGTGCCATCAGTGAGGGCTGGGGTGGTACAGCTAACTATGGCTACACCTTC. It encodes CAISEGWGGTANYGYTF.

Comments on this clone: The same CDR3 can be traced to other DNA sequences in this sample. The chain recombines TRBV7-9 with TRBJ2-5; no clear D gene. CDR1 is SEHNR and CDR2 is FQNEAQ in the germline V gene (reference sequence). The V and J ends lost 0 bases and 4 bases respectively, with 9 bases between them. There are 14 residues in the CDR3. This CDR3 is CASSLAPGPETQYF. The CDR3 DNA follows: TGTGCCAGCAGCTTAGCACCGGGCCCAGAGACCCAGTACTTC.

The rearrangement links TRBV6-5 to TRBJ1-2, with 7 positions matching TRBD1. CDR3 length: 13 amino acids. J was trimmed by 4 bases and V by 5 bases; bases with no gene match: 4. Germline CDR1 and CDR2: MNHEY and SVGAGI. This chain's CDR3 is CASSLTGPYGYTF. CDR3 nucleotides: TGTGCCAGCAGTCTGACAGGGCCCTATGGCTACACCTTC.

Turning to this clone: Relative to the germline gene, one junction end is altered; a read error may explain this. The chain uses TRBV29-1 and TRBJ1-4; D is uncertain. Per the germline V gene, CDR1 is SQVTM and CDR2 is ANQGSEA. The CDR3 is made up of 13 amino acids. In DNA form, the CDR3 reads TGCAGCGCTGAAGGTACAGCTAATGAAAAACTGTTTTTT. Amino acid sequence: CSAEGTANEKLFF.

V is TRBV7-9 and J is TRBJ2-1, with a weak D call TRBD2 (6 bases). The V gene's germline CDR1 is SEHNR and CDR2 FQNEAQ (reference sequence). Trimming stripped 2 bases from V and 6 bases from J, with 20 bases between. The CDR3 extends over 17 amino acids. As DNA, the CDR3 is TGTGCCAGCAGCTTACCCCGGCGGGGAATTCGGTCCAATGAGCAGTTCTTC. It is translated as CASSLPRRGIRSNEQFF.

V gene TRBV5-1 combines with J gene TRBJ2-7; D might be TRBD1 (6 bases). This CDR3 region has 12 residues. Per the germline V gene, CDR1 is SGHRS and CDR2 is YFSETQ. V dropped 1 base and J dropped 6 bases, with 8 bases sitting between them. CDR3: CASSLNRVEQYF. The CDR3 bases are TGCGCCAGCAGCTTGAACAGGGTCGAGCAGTACTTC.

The rearrangement uses TRBV27 and TRBJ2-7, with 8 bases matching TRBD2. The CDR3 is 14 residues long. In germline, CDR1 is MNHEY, CDR2 SMNVEV (reference sequence). V trimming: 7 bases; J trimming: 2 bases; junction bases outside the gene matches: 7. Here the CDR3 reads CASTSLAGTYEQYF. The DNA for the CDR3 is TGTGCCAGCACCTCTCTAGCGGGTACCTACGAGCAGTACTTC.

This clone has only a few counts. V is TRBV9 and J is TRBJ2-1; D is perhaps TRBD1 or TRBD2 (5 bases each). Germline CDR1 is SGDLS and CDR2 is YYNGEE. CDR3 size: 14 residues. V lost 4 bases to trimming and J lost 7 bases, with 15 bases between them. CDR3 DNA: TGTGCCAGCAGCCTCCGGGGCGTGTGGAATGAGCAGTTCTTC. The encoded protein is CASSLRGVWNEQFF.

The chain combines TRBV13 with TRBJ2-7; D is possibly TRBD1 (5 bases). The CDR3 contains 15 residues. Trimming left V 5 bases short and J 3 bases short, with 17 bases between. Germline CDR1 reads PRHDT; CDR2 reads FYEKMQ (reference sequence). CDR3 protein: CASSPSLGQNYEQYF. DNA of the CDR3: TGTGCCAGCAGCCCAAGTTTGGGGCAGAACTACGAGCAGTACTTC.

The chain recombines TRBV14 with TRBJ2-3; D remains unclear. Between the trimmed V and J ends, which lost 6 bases and 3 bases, there was a span of 10 bases. Germline CDR1 and CDR2: SGHDN and FVKESK. CDR3 length: 13 amino acids. The CDR3 coding sequence is TGTGCCAGCAGAGGCTGGGATACAGATACGCAGTATTTT. Its translation: CASRGWDTDTQYF.

The chain carries TRBV7-9 and TRBJ1-2; unclear D gene. The germline V and J ends were trimmed by 5 bases and 2 bases, with 15 bases remaining between them. The CDR3 sequence is 15 residues long. The germline V gene has CDR1 SEHNR and CDR2 FQNEAQ (reference sequence). In DNA, the CDR3 is TGTGCCAGCAGCCAACCTTCCGAGGCGAACTATGGCTACACCTTC. Its protein is CASSQPSEANYGYTF. Full variable domain (missing parts from reference TRBV7-9 and TRBJ1-2): DTGVSQNPRHKITKRGQNVTFRCDPISEHNRLYWYRQTLGQGPEFLTYFQNEAQLEKSRLLSDRFSAERPKGSFSTLEIQRTEQGDSAMYLCASSQPSEANYGYTFGSGTRLTVV.

The gene calls are TRBV7-9 and TRBJ2-7, with 10 bases lining up with TRBD1. CDR1 is SEHNR, CDR2 FQNEAQ, per germline (reference sequence). After removal of 6 bases from V and 5 bases from J, the junction contained 7 bases not matched to a gene. The CDR3 covers 14 residues. The CDR3 bases are TGTGCCAGCAGTCCCGGGACAGGGGTAAACGAGCAGTACTTC. Translated, it gives CASSPGTGVNEQYF.